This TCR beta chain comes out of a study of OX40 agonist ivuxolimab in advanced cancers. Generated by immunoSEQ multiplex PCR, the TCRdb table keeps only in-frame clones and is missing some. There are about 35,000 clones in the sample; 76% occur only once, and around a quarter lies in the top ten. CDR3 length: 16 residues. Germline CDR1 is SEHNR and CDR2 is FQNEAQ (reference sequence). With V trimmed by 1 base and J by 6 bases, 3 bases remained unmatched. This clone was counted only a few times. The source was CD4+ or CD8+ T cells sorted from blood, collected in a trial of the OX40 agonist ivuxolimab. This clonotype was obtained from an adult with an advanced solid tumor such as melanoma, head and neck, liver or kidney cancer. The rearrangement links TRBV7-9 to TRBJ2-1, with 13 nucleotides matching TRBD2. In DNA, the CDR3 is TGTGCCAGCAGCTTAGTGGGACTAGCGGGGACCAATGAGCAGTTCTTC. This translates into CASSLVGLAGTNEQFF.